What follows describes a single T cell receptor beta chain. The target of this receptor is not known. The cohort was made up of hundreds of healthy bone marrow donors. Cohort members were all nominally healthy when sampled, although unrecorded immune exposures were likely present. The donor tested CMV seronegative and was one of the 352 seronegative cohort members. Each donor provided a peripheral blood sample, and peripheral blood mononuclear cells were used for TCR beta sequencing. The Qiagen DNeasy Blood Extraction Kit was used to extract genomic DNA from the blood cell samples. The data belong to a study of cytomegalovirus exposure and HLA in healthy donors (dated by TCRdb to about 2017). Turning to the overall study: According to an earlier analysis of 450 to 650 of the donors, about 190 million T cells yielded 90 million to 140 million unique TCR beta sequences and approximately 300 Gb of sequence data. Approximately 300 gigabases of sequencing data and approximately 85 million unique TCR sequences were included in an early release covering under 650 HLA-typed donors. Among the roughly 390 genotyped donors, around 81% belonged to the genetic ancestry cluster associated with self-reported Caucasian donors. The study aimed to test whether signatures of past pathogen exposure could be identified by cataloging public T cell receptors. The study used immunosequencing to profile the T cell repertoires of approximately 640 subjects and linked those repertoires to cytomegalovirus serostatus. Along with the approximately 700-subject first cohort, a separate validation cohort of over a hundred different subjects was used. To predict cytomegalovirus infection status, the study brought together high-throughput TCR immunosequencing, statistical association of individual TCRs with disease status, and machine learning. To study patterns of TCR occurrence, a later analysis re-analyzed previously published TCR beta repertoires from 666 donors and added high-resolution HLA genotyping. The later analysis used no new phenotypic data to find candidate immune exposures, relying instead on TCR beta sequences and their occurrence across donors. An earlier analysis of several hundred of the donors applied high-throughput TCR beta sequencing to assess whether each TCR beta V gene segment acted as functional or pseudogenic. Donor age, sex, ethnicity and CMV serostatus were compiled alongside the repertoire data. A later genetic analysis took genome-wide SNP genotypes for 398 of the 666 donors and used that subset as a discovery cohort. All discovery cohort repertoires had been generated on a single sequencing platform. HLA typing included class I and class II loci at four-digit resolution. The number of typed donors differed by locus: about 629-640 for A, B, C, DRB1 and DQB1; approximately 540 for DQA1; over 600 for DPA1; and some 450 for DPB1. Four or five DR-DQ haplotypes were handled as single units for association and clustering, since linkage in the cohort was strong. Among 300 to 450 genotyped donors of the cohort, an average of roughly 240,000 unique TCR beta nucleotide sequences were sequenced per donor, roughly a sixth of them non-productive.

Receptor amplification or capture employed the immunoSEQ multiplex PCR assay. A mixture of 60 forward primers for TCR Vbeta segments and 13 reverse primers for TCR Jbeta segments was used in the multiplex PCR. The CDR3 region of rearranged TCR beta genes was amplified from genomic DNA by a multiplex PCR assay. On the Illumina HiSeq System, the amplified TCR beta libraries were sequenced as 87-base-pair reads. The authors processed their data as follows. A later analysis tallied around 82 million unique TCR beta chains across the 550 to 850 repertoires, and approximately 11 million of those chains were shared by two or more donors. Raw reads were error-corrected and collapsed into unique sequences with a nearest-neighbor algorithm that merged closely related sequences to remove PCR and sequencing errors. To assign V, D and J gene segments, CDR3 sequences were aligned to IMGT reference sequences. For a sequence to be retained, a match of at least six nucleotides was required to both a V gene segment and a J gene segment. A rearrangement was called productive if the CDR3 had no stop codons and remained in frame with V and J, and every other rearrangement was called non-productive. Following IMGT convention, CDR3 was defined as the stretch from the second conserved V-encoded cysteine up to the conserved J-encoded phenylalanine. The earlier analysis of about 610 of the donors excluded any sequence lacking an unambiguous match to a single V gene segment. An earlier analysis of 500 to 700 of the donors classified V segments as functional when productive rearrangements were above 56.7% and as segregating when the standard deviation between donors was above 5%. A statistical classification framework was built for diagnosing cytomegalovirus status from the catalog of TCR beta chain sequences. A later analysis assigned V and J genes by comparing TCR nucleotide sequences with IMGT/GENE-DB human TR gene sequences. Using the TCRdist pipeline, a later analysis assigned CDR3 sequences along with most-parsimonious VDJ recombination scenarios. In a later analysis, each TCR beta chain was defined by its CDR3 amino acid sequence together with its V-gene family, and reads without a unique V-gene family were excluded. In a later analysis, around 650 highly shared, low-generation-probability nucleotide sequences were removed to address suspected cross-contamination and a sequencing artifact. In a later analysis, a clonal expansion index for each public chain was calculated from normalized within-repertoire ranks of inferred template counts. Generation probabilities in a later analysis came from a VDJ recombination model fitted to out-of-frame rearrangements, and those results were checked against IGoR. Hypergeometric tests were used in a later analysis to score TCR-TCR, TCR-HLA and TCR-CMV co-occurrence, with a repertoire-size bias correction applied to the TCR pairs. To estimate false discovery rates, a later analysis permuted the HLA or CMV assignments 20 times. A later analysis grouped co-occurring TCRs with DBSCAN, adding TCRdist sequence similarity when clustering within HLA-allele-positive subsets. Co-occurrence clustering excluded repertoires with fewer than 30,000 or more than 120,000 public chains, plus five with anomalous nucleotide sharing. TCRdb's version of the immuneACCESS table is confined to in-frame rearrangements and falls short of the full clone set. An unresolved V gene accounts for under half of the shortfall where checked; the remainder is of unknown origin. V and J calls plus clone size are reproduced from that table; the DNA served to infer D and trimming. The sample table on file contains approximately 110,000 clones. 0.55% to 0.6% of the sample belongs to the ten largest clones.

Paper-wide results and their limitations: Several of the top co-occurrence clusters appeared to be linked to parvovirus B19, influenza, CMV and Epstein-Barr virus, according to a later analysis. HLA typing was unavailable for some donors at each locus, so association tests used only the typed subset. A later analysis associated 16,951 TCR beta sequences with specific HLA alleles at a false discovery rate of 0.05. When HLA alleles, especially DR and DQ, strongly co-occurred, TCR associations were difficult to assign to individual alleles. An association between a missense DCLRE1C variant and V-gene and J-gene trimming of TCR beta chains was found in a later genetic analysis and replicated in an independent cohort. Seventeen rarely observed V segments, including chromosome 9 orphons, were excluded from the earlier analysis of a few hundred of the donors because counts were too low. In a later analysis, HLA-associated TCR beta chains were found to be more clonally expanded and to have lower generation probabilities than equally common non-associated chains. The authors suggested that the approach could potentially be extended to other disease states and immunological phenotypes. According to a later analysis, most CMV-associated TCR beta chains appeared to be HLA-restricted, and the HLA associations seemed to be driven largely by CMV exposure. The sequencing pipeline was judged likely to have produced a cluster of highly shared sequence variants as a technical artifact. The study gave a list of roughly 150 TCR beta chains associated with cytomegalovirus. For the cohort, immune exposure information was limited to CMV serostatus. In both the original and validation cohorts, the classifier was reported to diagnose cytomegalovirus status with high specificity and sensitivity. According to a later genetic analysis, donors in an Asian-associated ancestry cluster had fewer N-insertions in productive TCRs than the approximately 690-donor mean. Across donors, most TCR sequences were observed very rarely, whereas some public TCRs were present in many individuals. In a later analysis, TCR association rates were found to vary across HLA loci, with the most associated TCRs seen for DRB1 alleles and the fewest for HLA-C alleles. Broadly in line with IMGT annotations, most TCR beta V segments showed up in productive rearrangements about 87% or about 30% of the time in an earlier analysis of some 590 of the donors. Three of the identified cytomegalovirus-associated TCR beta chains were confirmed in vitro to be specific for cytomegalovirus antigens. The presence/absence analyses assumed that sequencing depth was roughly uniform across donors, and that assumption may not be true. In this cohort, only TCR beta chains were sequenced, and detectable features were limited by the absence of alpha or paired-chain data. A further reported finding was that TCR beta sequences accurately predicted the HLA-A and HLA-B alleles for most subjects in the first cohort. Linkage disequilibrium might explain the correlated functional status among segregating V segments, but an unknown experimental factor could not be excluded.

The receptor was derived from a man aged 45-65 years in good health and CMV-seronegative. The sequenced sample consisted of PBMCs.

The CDR3 reads CASSNDRGVYEQYF. At the DNA level, the sequence is TGTGCCAGCTCAAACGACAGGGGGGTTTACGAGCAGTACTTC. In this chain, TRBV18 is recombined with TRBJ2-5; 9 of the junction bases match TRBD1. The last part of the DNA fits TRBJ2-7 better; the J call may be wrong. The germline V gene encodes CDR1 KGHSH and CDR2 LQKENI. Including the terminal cysteine and phenylalanine, the CDR3 comprises 14 residues. Of the read, only the CDR3 DNA is kept; its 42 bases are in frame from base 1.